The 21 T cell receptor beta chains below were found in one sample sequenced in a study of blood T cell repertoires in COVID-19. Sequencing was performed with immunoSEQ multiplex PCR; in TCRdb, only in-frame clones are kept and a portion is missing. The sample carries 260,000 or so clones, approximately 80% recorded once. Sequenced material: peripheral blood. The receptors originated from an elderly woman with COVID-19, enrolled during active disease.

CDR3 sequence: CASSQGTEKLFF. Here the CDR3 DNA reads TGCGCCAGCAGCCAAGGAACAGAGAAACTGTTTTTT. The chain recombines TRBV4-1 with TRBJ1-4; unclear D gene. Trimming shortened V by 1 base and J by 11 bases, and 8 bases separated the two germline ends. In germline, CDR1 is MGHRA, CDR2 YSYEKL. This CDR3 is 12 amino acids long.

This clone was observed a single time. The V and J genes are TRBV6-4 and TRBJ1-2; a possible D gene is TRBD1 (6 bases). The CDR3 runs 13 residues. Germline V lookup: CDR1 MRHNA, CDR2 SNTAGT. The ends were cut back, 7 bases at V and 7 bases at J, with 16 bases in the middle. Here the CDR3 reads CASMDRSSGGYTF. The CDR3, as DNA: TGTGCCAGCATGGACAGAAGCAGTGGTGGCTACACCTTC.

The chain is built from TRBV7-2 and TRBJ2-1; 8 nucleotides agree with TRBD2. Germline CDR1 and CDR2: SGHTA and FQGNSA. This CDR3 comprises 15 residues. Trimming cost V 0 bases and J 4 bases; bases outside gene matches: 2. The CDR3 DNA follows: TGTGCCAGCAGCTTAGCGCGGGGGGAGTACAATGAGCAGTTCTTC. This encodes CASSLARGEYNEQFF.

The V gene is TRBV5-6, the J gene TRBJ1-4, with 10 nucleotides matching TRBD1. The V gene's germline CDR1 is SGHDT and CDR2 YYEEEE. The trim removed 4 bases at V and 2 bases at J, leaving 11 bases unmatched. This CDR3 comprises 18 residues. The CDR3 reads CASSPTRDRGMTNEKLFF. CDR3 nucleotide sequence: TGTGCCAGCAGCCCTACACGGGACAGGGGTATGACTAATGAAAAACTGTTTTTT.

This clone was seen just once. The chain carries TRBV29-1 and TRBJ2-3, with 8 bases that match TRBD2. Germline V gives CDR1 SQVTM, CDR2 ANQGSEA. This CDR3 region has 16 residues. Losses at the gene ends were 7 bases for V and 5 bases for J; bases not matched to a gene: 17. The CDR3 DNA reads as TGCAGCGCCGGAAAGGGGACTAGGAGTTTTTTAGATACGCAGTATTTT. This sequence encodes CSAGKGTRSFLDTQYF.

This sequence joins TRBV18 and TRBJ1-5; the D is unclear. The CDR3 length is 17 residues. Germline CDR1 KGHSH, CDR2 LQKENI. Between the trimmed V and J ends, which lost 3 bases and 0 bases, there was a span of 15 bases. In nucleotides, the CDR3 is TGTGCCAGCTCACCCCTACGAGTTGTAAATAGCAATCAGCCCCAGCATTTT. Protein product: CASSPLRVVNSNQPQHF.

The chain uses TRBV7-2 and TRBJ1-5; D perhaps matches TRBD1 (5 bases). Trimming took 1 base from V and 7 from J, leaving 11 bases between them. The CDR3 is made up of 14 amino acids. Germline loops: CDR1 SGHTA, CDR2 FQGNSA. Here the CDR3 reads CASSLDQGIQPQHF. The CDR3 DNA sequence: TGTGCCAGCAGCTTAGATCAGGGTATCCAGCCCCAGCATTTT.

This sequence joins TRBV6-5 and TRBJ1-5; weak D call: TRBD1 (5 bases). The V gene's germline CDR1 is MNHEY and CDR2 SVGAGI. V dropped 1 base and J dropped 6 bases, with 7 bases sitting between them. The CDR3 has 13 residues. The CDR3 here is CASSYYGGQPQHF. DNA of the CDR3: TGTGCCAGCAGTTACTACGGGGGTCAGCCCCAGCATTTT.

This rearrangement joins TRBV18 to TRBJ1-1; D remains unclear. This CDR3 contains 16 residues. Germline V gives CDR1 KGHSH, CDR2 LQKENI. V was trimmed by 4 bases and J by 5 bases, leaving 20 bases between them. The CDR3, as DNA: TGTGCCAGCTCACAAAAGGAGAGTTGGGGAGGGACTGAAGCTTTCTTT. This gives the protein CASSQKESWGGTEAFF.

The table lists this clone with a count of one. The CDR3 DNA reads TGTGCCTGGAGCGCCCCTAGAATTCACCGTGACTATGGCTACACCTTC. The encoded protein is CAWSAPRIHRDYGYTF. The chain joins TRBV30 to TRBJ1-2; no definite D call. The CDR3 covers 16 residues. CDR1 is GTSNPN, CDR2 SVGIG, per germline (reference sequence). V lost 3 bases and J 3 bases, leaving 20 bases between the germline ends.

This clone has a handful of counts. Other DNA sequences in the same sample also yield this CDR3. The CDR3 region is CASRGDSFYGYTF. DNA of the CDR3: TGTGCCAGCAGAGGGGACAGCTTCTATGGCTACACCTTC. V and J are TRBV28 and TRBJ1-2, with 7 bases matching TRBD1. The CDR3 runs to 13 residues. Germline assignment: CDR1 MDHEN and CDR2 SYDVKM. The J segment lost 4 bases and the V segment lost 6 bases, leaving 5 bases of the junction unmatched.

The chain uses TRBV18 and TRBJ1-2; TRBD1 aligns across 8 bases. There are 14 residues in the CDR3. Germline V gene lookup returns CDR1 KGHSH and CDR2 LQKENI. J lost 6 bases, V lost 5 bases, and 8 bases had no gene match. The DNA of the CDR3 is TGTGCCAGCTCAGCCTTTATGACAGGGGATGGCTACACCTTC. This encodes CASSAFMTGDGYTF.

The chain joins TRBV6-5 to TRBJ1-5, with 9 bases fitting TRBD1. This CDR3 has 16 residues. Losses at the gene ends were 4 bases for V and 0 bases for J; bases not matched to a gene: 4. Germline CDR1 reads MNHEY; CDR2 reads SVGAGI. This CDR3 reads CASSFPGQGSNQPQHF. In nucleotides, the CDR3 is TGTGCCAGCAGTTTCCCGGGACAGGGTAGCAATCAGCCCCAGCATTTT.

The genes are TRBV5-4 and TRBJ1-2; no firm D call. Germline CDR1 reads SGHNT; CDR2 reads YYREEE (reference sequence). The V and J ends lost 0 bases and 8 bases respectively, with 20 bases between them. The CDR3 length is 16 residues. In nucleotides, the CDR3 is TGTGCCAGCAGCTTGGGGAGAGCTAGTATAACCGGGGGCTACACCTTC. Its translation: CASSLGRASITGGYTF.

A few counts support this clone. V and J are TRBV11-1 and TRBJ2-7; D ambiguous. Germline loops: CDR1 SGHAT, CDR2 FQDESV (reference sequence). The CDR3 runs 16 residues. Trimming left V 1 base short and J 0 bases short, with 13 bases between. The CDR3 reads CASSLGKRLSSYEQYF. The CDR3 DNA reads as TGTGCCAGCAGCTTAGGGAAGAGACTTAGCTCCTACGAGCAGTACTTC.

This clone was recorded a few times. CDR3 coding DNA: TGTGCCAGCAGCCCCACACAGGGGAGGAACACTGAAGCTTTCTTT. This codes for CASSPTQGRNTEAFF. The rearrangement links TRBV7-2 to TRBJ1-1, with 7 positions matching TRBD1. The CDR3 loop spans 15 amino acids. Germline V gene lookup returns CDR1 SGHTA and CDR2 FQGNSA. Trimming at V came to 5 bases and at J to 1 base, leaving 7 bases not matched to a gene.

On this clone: Because the CDR3's place on the DNA is in doubt, the DNA is left out and the CDR3 is given as listed by TCRdb. The gene calls are TRBV27 and TRBJ1-5; TRBD1 reflects the table's D call only, with no check against the DNA. In germline, CDR1 is MNHEY, CDR2 SMNVEV (reference sequence). The CDR3 region is 17 residues in length, termini included. The CDR3 reads CASSSSRGIPGNQPQHF.

The J gene is TRBJ1-5, the V gene TRBV30, with D tentatively TRBD1 (5 bases). Trimming took off 2 bases at V and 6 bases at J, with 11 bases between the two ends. The CDR3 has 13 residues. Germline loops: CDR1 GTSNPN, CDR2 SVGIG (reference sequence). The CDR3 DNA sequence: TGTGCCTGGAGTACACGCGGGGGTCAGCCCCAGCATTTT. Translation: CAWSTRGGQPQHF.

This sequence joins TRBV11-2 and TRBJ2-1; D unclear. Germline values: CDR1 SGHAT, CDR2 FQNNGV. The CDR3 contains 13 residues. V was shortened by 1 base and J by 6 bases, with 7 bases between the two germline ends. The CDR3 DNA is TGTGCCAGCAGCTTAGGAGCTTTCAATGAGCAGTTCTTC. This gives the protein CASSLGAFNEQFF.

This clone was detected only once. The gene calls are TRBV24-1 and TRBJ2-2; D may be TRBD2 (6 bases). Germline assignment: CDR1 KGHDR and CDR2 SFDVKD. The CDR3 is 14 amino acids. The V end lost 5 bases, the J end lost 8 bases, and 14 bases lay between the germline ends. As DNA, the CDR3 is TGTGCCACCAGTGGAGGAGGGTTGAGTGGGGAGCTGTTTTTT. Translation gives CATSGGGLSGELFF.

The gene calls are TRBV6-5 and TRBJ1-2; 7 nucleotides match TRBD1. This CDR3 region has 14 residues. Trimming took 6 bases from V and 0 from J; bases not matched to a gene: 4. Germline V gene lookup returns CDR1 MNHEY and CDR2 SVGAGI. CDR3 sequence (DNA): TGTGCCAGCAGCTGGGACAGAGCTAACTATGGCTACACCTTC. It specifies CASSWDRANYGYTF.